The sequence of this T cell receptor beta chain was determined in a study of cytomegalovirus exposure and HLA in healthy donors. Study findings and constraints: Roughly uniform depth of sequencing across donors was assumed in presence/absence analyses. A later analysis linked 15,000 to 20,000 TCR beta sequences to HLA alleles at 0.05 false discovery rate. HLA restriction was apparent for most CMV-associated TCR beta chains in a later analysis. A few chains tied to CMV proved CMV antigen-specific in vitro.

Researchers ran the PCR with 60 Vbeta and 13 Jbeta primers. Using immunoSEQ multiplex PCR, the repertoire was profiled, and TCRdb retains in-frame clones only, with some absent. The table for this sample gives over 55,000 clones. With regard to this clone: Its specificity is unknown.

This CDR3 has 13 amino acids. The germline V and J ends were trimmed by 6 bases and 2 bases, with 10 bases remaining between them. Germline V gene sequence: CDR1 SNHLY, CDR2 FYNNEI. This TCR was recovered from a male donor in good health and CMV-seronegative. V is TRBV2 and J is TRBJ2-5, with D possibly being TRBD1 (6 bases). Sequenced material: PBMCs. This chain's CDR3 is CASSGQIQETQYF. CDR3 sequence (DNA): TGTGCCAGCAGCGGACAGATACAAGAGACCCAGTACTTC.